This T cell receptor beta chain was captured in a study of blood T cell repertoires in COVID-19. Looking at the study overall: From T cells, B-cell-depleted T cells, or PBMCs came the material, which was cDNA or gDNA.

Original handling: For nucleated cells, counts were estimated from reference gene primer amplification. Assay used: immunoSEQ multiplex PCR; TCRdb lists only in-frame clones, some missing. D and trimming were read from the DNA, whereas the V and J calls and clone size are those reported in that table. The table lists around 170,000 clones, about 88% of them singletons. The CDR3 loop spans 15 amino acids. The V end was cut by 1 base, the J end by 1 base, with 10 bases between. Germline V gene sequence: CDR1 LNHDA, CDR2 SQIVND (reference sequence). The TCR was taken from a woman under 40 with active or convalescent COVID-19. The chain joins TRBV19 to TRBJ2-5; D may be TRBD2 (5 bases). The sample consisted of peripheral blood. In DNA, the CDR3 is TGTGCCAGTAGTATAGGCGGAGGACCCCAAGAGACCCAGTACTTC. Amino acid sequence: CASSIGGGPQETQYF.